A selection of T cell receptor beta chains follows, all from one sample in a study of cytomegalovirus exposure and HLA in healthy donors. This table comes from immunoSEQ multiplex PCR, and its TCRdb copy is limited to in-frame clones, with some not included. The record lists 130,000 to 150,000 clones, of which the ten most abundant hold about 0.96%. The specimen sequenced was PBMCs. These receptors all stem from a male donor in good health and CMV-seronegative. Each CDR3 is given with its conserved first and last residue. The D gene is left open where the match is weak.

d_call,v_call,j_call,cdr3_aa,cdr3_nt
NA,TRBV2,TRBJ1-2,CASRGRSTRRDGYTF,TGTGCCAGCAGGGGTAGGAGCACCCGCAGGGATGGCTACACCTTC
TRBD1,TRBV19,TRBJ2-2,CASSNNRGSAGELFF,TGTGCCAGTAGTAACAACAGGGGGAGCGCCGGGGAGCTGTTTTTT
TRBD2,TRBV27,TRBJ2-3,CASSPGLVQDTQYF,TGTGCCAGCAGTCCCGGACTAGTACAGGATACGCAGTATTTT
NA,TRBV6-4,TRBJ2-3,CASSAGASTDTQYF,TGTGCCAGCAGTGCAGGGGCCAGCACAGATACGCAGTATTTT
NA,TRBV10-3,TRBJ2-5,CAISPSDRQETQYF,TGTGCCATCAGTCCCTCGGACAGACAAGAGACCCAGTACTTC
NA,TRBV29-1,TRBJ1-5,CSVRGTSNQPQHF,TGCAGCGTTCGGGGAACCAGCAATCAGCCCCAGCATTTT
TRBD1,TRBV18,TRBJ1-2,CASSSPGGWDGYTF,TGTGCCAGCTCATCCCCAGGGGGTTGGGATGGCTACACCTTC
TRBD2,TRBV10-2,TRBJ2-2,CASSPPVAGSQNTGELFF,TGCGCCAGCAGTCCCCCCGTAGCGGGATCCCAGAACACCGGGGAGCTGTTTTTT
NA,TRBV2,TRBJ1-2,CASPDRYPYGYTF,TGTGCCAGCCCTGATCGGTACCCATATGGCTACACCTTC
NA,TRBV6-1,TRBJ2-4,CASSEALGGPFGMYF,TGTGCCAGCAGTGAAGCCCTTGGGGGCCCGTTCGGAATGTACTTC
TRBD1,TRBV29-1,TRBJ1-1,CSVVSGGNTEAFF,TGCAGCGTTGTATCAGGGGGAAACACTGAAGCTTTCTTT